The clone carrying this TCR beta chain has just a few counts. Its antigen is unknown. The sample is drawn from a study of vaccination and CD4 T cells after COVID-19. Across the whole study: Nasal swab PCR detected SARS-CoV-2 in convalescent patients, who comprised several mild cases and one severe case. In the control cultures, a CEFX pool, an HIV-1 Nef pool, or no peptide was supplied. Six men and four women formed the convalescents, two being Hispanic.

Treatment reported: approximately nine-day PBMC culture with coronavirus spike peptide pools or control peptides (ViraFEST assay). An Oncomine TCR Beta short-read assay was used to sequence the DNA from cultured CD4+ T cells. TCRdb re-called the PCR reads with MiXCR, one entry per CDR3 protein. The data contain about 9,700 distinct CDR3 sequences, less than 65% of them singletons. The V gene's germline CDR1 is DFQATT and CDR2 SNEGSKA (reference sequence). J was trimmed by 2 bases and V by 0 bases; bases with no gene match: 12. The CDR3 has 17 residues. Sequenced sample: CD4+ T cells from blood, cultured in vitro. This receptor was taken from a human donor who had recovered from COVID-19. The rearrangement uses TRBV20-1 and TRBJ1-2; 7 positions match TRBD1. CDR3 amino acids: CSARDPNGRGKNYGYTF. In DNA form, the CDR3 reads TGCAGTGCTAGAGATCCCAACGGCAGGGGGAAGAACTATGGCTACACCTTC.